This is a list of T cell receptor beta chains from one sample in a study of identifying expanded T cells in peripheral blood. Profiling relied on immunoSEQ multiplex PCR, and the TCRdb table lists in-frame clones only, not all of them. There are 85,000 to 95,000 clones in the sample; about nine tenths occur only once, and 3.9% lies in the top ten. The specimen was blood. These receptors were obtained from a person aged 18-69 years in good health. CDR3s include the opening cysteine and the closing phenylalanine or tryptophan. The order of the fields is J gene, V gene, CDR3 protein.

TRBJ2-2	TRBV7-7	CASSRQNTGELFF
TRBJ2-3	TRBV28	CASSPRELTDTQYF
TRBJ2-4	TRBV4-3	CASSHSASGENIQYF
TRBJ2-3	TRBV30	CAWGLAGGNTQYF
TRBJ1-4	TRBV27	CASSSSEGGEKLFF
TRBJ1-4	TRBV11-2	CASSYEPSDEKLFF
TRBJ2-7	TRBV6-5	CASSYQAGPTYEQYF
TRBJ1-2	TRBV19	CASSIGPGYTF
TRBJ2-7	TRBV2	CASGARGQGIEQYF
TRBJ1-5	TRBV4-1	CASSQAAAGLGQPQHF
TRBJ2-7	TRBV5-4	CASSPGVEAYEQYF
TRBJ1-1	TRBV6-1	CASSEPPDGGREAFF
TRBJ2-2	TRBV6-1	CASSDAGGHTGELFF
TRBJ1-1	TRBV14	CASSQGGTEAFF
TRBJ2-3	TRBV28	CASSTRGPITVDTQYF
TRBJ2-1	TRBV27	CATGLADNEQFF
TRBJ1-5	TRBV28	CASSILGDQPQHF
TRBJ2-5	TRBV28	CASHQGAGETQYF
TRBJ1-3	TRBV7-8	CASSLMALTGNTIYF
TRBJ2-5	TRBV10-3	CAISESRGGLKETQYF
TRBJ2-1	TRBV2	CASSERVSGTYNEQFF
TRBJ2-3	TRBV4-1	CASSHKGDTQYF
TRBJ1-5	TRBV6-5	CASSGQGPRQPQHF
TRBJ1-4	TRBV6-1	CASSVDRGRATNEKLFF
TRBJ2-7	TRBV28	CATETGGRTGAPYEQYF
TRBJ2-7	TRBV19	CAGTVRQGPRGRTEQYF